The sequence of this T cell receptor (beta chain) was determined in a study of cytomegalovirus exposure and HLA in healthy donors (dated by TCRdb to between 2016 and 2019). Turning to the overall study: An earlier analysis of roughly 500 of the donors reported 276 Gb of sequence data and 117 million unique TCR beta sequences obtained from about 179 million T cells. An earlier analysis of approximately 580 of the donors used high-throughput TCR beta sequencing to judge whether each TCR beta V gene segment behaved as functional or pseudogenic. In addition to the first cohort of hundreds of subjects, a separate validation cohort of 100 to 150 different subjects was used. Both class I and class II loci were covered by HLA typing, at four-digit resolution. Rather than using new phenotypic data, the later analysis identified candidate immune exposures from TCR beta sequences and from how often those sequences occurred across donors. To predict cytomegalovirus infection status, the study brought together high-throughput TCR immunosequencing, statistical association of individual TCRs with disease status, and machine learning. The study aimed to test whether signatures of past pathogen exposure could be identified by cataloging public T cell receptors. A later genetic analysis took genome-wide SNP genotypes for about 65% of the 666 donors and used that subset as a discovery cohort. Using immunosequencing, the study profiled T cell repertoires from about 610 subjects and related those repertoires to cytomegalovirus serostatus. Because of strong linkage in the cohort, a handful of DR-DQ haplotypes were treated as single units for association and clustering. The genetic ancestry cluster associated with self-reported Caucasian donors included about four fifths of the roughly 380 genotyped donors. Every discovery cohort repertoire had been produced on one sequencing platform. The number of donors typed differed by locus, with roughly 620-630 for A, B, C, DRB1 and DQB1, around 500 for DQA1, over 600 for DPA1, and approximately 470 for DPB1. Alongside the repertoire data, information on donor age, sex, ethnicity and CMV serostatus was compiled. A later analysis re-analyzed previously published TCR beta repertoires from roughly 600 donors and added high-resolution HLA genotyping to study TCR occurrence patterns. Across some 400 genotyped donors of the cohort, an average of about 240,000 unique TCR beta nucleotide sequences per donor were sequenced, and approximately 19% of those sequences were non-productive. Roughly 290 gigabases of sequencing data and around 88 million unique TCR sequences made up an early release that covered around 640 HLA-typed donors. What the study reported, not specific to this receptor: Because the 87-base-pair reads could not distinguish some IMGT-functional V segments, including TRBV6-2 and TRBV6-3, those segments were excluded. Compared with the approximately 720-donor mean, donors in an Asian-associated ancestry cluster had fewer N-insertions in productive TCRs, according to a later genetic analysis. According to a later analysis, TCR association rates differed among HLA loci, with DRB1 alleles showing the most associated TCRs and HLA-C alleles showing the fewest. When HLA alleles, especially DR and DQ, strongly co-occurred, TCR associations were difficult to assign to individual alleles. Because HLA typing was missing for some donors at each locus, association tests included only the typed subset. A cluster of highly shared sequence variants was judged likely to be a technical artifact of the sequencing pipeline. A further reported finding was that TCR beta sequences accurately predicted the HLA-A and HLA-B alleles for most subjects in the first cohort. Most TCR sequences were observed very rarely across donors, whereas some public TCRs were present in many individuals. An association between a missense DCLRE1C variant and V-gene and J-gene trimming of TCR beta chains was found in a later genetic analysis and replicated in an independent cohort. For the cohort, immune exposure information was limited to CMV serostatus. According to a later analysis, parvovirus B19, influenza, CMV and Epstein-Barr virus appeared linked to several top co-occurrence clusters. The authors suggested that the approach could potentially be extended to other disease states and immunological phenotypes. A total of roughly 160 TCR beta chains were listed by the study as associated with cytomegalovirus. Presence/absence analyses assumed roughly uniform sequencing depth across donors, an assumption that may not hold. Because counts were too low, some 17 rarely observed V segments, including chromosome 9 orphons, were excluded from the earlier analysis of 587 of the donors. Compared with equally common non-associated chains, HLA-associated TCR beta chains in a later analysis were more clonally expanded and had lower generation probabilities. In a later analysis, 16,951 TCR beta sequences were associated with specific HLA alleles at a false discovery rate of 0.05. Correlated functional status among segregating V segments might be attributable to linkage disequilibrium, but an unknown experimental factor could not be ruled out. A later analysis found that most CMV-associated TCR beta chains appeared HLA-restricted, with HLA associations seemingly driven largely by CMV exposure. A few of the identified cytomegalovirus-associated TCR beta chains were confirmed in vitro to be specific for cytomegalovirus antigens. In an earlier analysis of several hundred of the donors, most TCR beta V segments were observed in productive rearrangements about 90% or about 30% of the time, broadly matching IMGT annotations. In this cohort, only TCR beta chains were sequenced, and detectable features were limited by the absence of alpha or paired-chain data. Cytomegalovirus status was reported to be diagnosed by the classifier with high specificity and sensitivity in both the original and validation cohorts.

Worth noting for this clone: The antigen it recognizes is unknown. Per-base qualities were not stored, and no clone one base away is much larger.

The cohort comprised some 730 healthy bone marrow donors. At the time of sampling, every cohort member was nominally healthy, though immune exposures that went unrecorded were likely present. The donor tested CMV seronegative and was one of the 352 seronegative cohort members. A peripheral blood sample was collected from each donor, and TCR beta sequencing was performed on peripheral blood mononuclear cells. Genomic DNA extraction from the blood cell samples was performed with the Qiagen DNeasy Blood Extraction Kit. Libraries were prepared through the immunoSEQ multiplex PCR assay. A mixture of 60 forward primers for TCR Vbeta segments and 13 reverse primers for TCR Jbeta segments was used in the multiplex PCR. The CDR3 region of rearranged TCR beta genes was amplified from genomic DNA with a multiplex PCR assay. The Illumina HiSeq System was used to sequence the amplified TCR beta libraries as 87-base-pair reads. Per the authors' processing: Across the 670 or so repertoires, a later analysis counted approximately 83 million unique TCR beta chains, around 10 million of which were shared by at least two donors. A nearest-neighbor algorithm error-corrected the raw reads and collapsed the reads into unique sequences, merging closely related sequences to remove PCR and sequencing errors. Alignment of CDR3 sequences to IMGT reference sequences was used to assign V, D and J gene segments. For a sequence to be retained, a match of at least six nucleotides to both a V gene segment and a J gene segment was required. Rearrangements were classified as productive when the CDR3 lacked stop codons and remained in frame with V and J, and all other rearrangements were classified as non-productive. CDR3 was defined according to IMGT convention as the region running from the second conserved V-encoded cysteine to the conserved J-encoded phenylalanine. The earlier analysis of approximately 590 of the donors excluded any sequence lacking an unambiguous match to a single V gene segment. An earlier analysis of under 750 of the donors called V segments functional above 56.7% productive rearrangements and segregating when the between-donor standard deviation exceeded 5%. A statistical classification framework was built to diagnose cytomegalovirus status from the catalog of TCR beta chain sequences. In a later analysis, V and J genes were assigned by comparing TCR nucleotide sequences against IMGT/GENE-DB human TR gene sequences. In a later analysis, CDR3 sequences and most-parsimonious VDJ recombination scenarios were assigned using the TCRdist pipeline. In a later analysis, every TCR beta chain was defined by the combination of its CDR3 amino acid sequence and its V-gene family, and reads without a unique V-gene family were dropped. In a later analysis, 500 to 700 highly shared, low-generation-probability nucleotide sequences were removed to address suspected cross-contamination and a sequencing artifact. A later analysis calculated a clonal expansion index for each public chain from normalized within-repertoire ranks of inferred template counts. A later analysis computed generation probabilities with a VDJ recombination model fitted to out-of-frame rearrangements, and checked the results against IGoR. A later analysis scored TCR-TCR, TCR-HLA and TCR-CMV co-occurrence with hypergeometric tests, applying a repertoire-size bias correction to TCR pairs. False discovery rates were estimated in a later analysis by permuting HLA or CMV assignments 20 times. A later analysis grouped co-occurring TCRs with DBSCAN, adding TCRdist sequence similarity when clustering within HLA-allele-positive subsets. For co-occurrence clustering, repertoires with fewer than 30,000 or more than 120,000 public chains were excluded, along with a handful of repertoires with anomalous nucleotide sharing. TCRdb provides this immuneACCESS table in a form limited to in-frame rearrangements. Some clones are lacking; in checked studies, under half of them reflect an unresolved V gene, and why the rest are absent is not known. For V, J and clone size, that table is used; D and trimming come from the DNA. The sample contains 95,000 to 100,000 clones, roughly 70% of them found a single time. The ten largest clones capture about 9.4% of the sample.

Per the germline V gene (reference sequence), SEHNR is the CDR1 and FQNEAQ is the CDR2. The CDR3 goes from the cysteine to the phenylalanine over 16 residues. CDR3 DNA is the only sequence kept; it has 48 bases, read in frame from the first base. V is clipped by 4 bases and J by 3 bases, and the sequence between their germline boundaries is 13 bases long. The specimen sequenced was PBMCs. The sequence joins TRBV7-9 to TRBJ1-6; the D gene is not confidently resolved. This sequence originates from a man aged 50-60 years in good health and CMV-seronegative. The CDR3 amino acid sequence is: CASSSGSGFYNSPLHF. The DNA reads TGTGCCAGCAGCTCGGGATCTGGTTTCTATAATTCACCCCTCCACTTT.